This T cell receptor beta chain was sequenced for a study of Ad26.COV2.S vaccination and SARS-CoV-2 variants. Overall study results and limits: With respect to non-spike TCR breadth, vaccine and placebo recipients were similar. The authors reported substantial breadth in spike-specific CD8+ and CD4+ T cell responses after vaccination. TCR breadth and depth analyses may have underestimated total T cell responses.

The data were produced by immunoSEQ multiplex PCR, yet TCRdb's version contains in-frame clones alone and is incomplete. The sample consists of some 180,000 clones, around nine tenths of them appearing once. This clone was counted only a few times. Its antigen is as yet unknown. The CDR3 is made up of 13 amino acids. V lost 6 bases to trimming and J lost 3 bases, with 8 bases between them. CDR1 and CDR2 (germline): LNHDA, SQIVND (reference sequence). This chain joins TRBV19 and TRBJ2-2; D unclear. The sequencing here drew on peripheral blood, taken after recovery from COVID-19. The source is a human donor who had recovered from COVID-19. CDR3 coding DNA: TGTGCCAGTAGAACCTCTGACACCGGGGAGCTGTTTTTT. It specifies CASRTSDTGELFF. Together with reference TRBV19 and TRBJ2-2, the CDR3 gives the full variable domain: DGGITQSPKYLFRKEGQNVTLSCEQNLNHDAMYWYRQDPGQGLRLIYYSQIVNDFQKGDIAEGYSVSREKKESFPLTVTSAQKNPTAFYLCASRTSDTGELFFGEGSRLTVL.